This T cell receptor beta chain was identified during a study of T cell responses to AZD1222 COVID-19 vaccine. Notes on this clone: Its antigen remains unidentified.

Measured with immunoSEQ multiplex PCR; TCRdb has only the in-frame clones, and not every one. This sample has 90,000 to 120,000 clones, with about 90% found just once. General study results and limits: Females outnumbered males among donors, who were mostly white British; clonal diversity was possibly underestimated.

V lost 5 bases and J 0 bases, leaving 10 bases between the germline ends. In germline, CDR1 is MDHEN, CDR2 SYDVKM. The CDR3 contains 15 residues. The sequence came from an adult who received the AZD1222 COVID-19 vaccine. This sequence joins TRBV28 and TRBJ1-4; D is perhaps TRBD1 (5 bases). The input for sequencing was peripheral blood, taken 28 days after the second AZD1222 dose. The CDR3, as DNA: TGTGCCAGCAGTACCTGGGGGACAACTAATGAAAAACTGTTTTTT. This sequence encodes CASSTWGTTNEKLFF.